This TCR beta chain originates from a study of shared clonotypes between healthy human individuals. On the study more broadly: Per-donor plates numbered three CD4 naive, three CD4 memory, two CD8 naive and one CD8 memory. Study results and caveats: A small donor pool kept down the genetic and exposure-history diversity that was represented.

Using 200 ng DNA, 32,000 or so T cell genomes, the sorted-subset replicate PCRs were run. Clones were sequenced by immunoSEQ multiplex PCR, and TCRdb holds only the in-frame ones, with some missing. The sample carries about 2.4 million clones, approximately 94% recorded once. V lost 2 bases, J lost 7 bases, and 5 bases stayed unmatched. Germline lookup yields CDR1 SGHNT and CDR2 YYREEE (reference sequence). The CDR3 runs to 13 residues. For this clone: Its antigen is unidentified.

Sequencing was carried out using naive CD4+ T cells from PBMCs. As to subset: CD45RA+ positively selected. This chain joins TRBV5-4 and TRBJ1-1, with 7 bases matching TRBD1. The receptor was derived from a man aged 18 to 29 in good health. Some clones in this sample may be carry-over from other donors' samples. CDR3 sequence (DNA): TGTGCCAGCAGCTTCAAGGCAGGGGGTGAAGCTTTCTTT. This encodes CASSFKAGGEAFF.